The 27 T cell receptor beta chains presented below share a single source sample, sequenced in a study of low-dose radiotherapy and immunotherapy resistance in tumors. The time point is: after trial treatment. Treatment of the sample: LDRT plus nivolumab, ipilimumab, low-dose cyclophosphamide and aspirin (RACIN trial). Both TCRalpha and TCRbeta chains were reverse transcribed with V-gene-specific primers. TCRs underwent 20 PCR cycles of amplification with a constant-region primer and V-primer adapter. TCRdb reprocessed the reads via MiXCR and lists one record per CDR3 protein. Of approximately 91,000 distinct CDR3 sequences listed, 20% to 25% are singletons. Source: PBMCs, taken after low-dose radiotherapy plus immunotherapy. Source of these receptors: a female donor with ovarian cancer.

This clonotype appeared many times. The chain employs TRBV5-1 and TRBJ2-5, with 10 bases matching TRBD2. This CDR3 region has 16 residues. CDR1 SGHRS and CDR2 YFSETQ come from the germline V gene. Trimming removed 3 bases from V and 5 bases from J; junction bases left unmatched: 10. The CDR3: CASSWGQRGGRETQYF. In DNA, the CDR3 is TGCGCCAGCAGCTGGGGGCAGCGGGGGGGCCGTGAGACCCAGTACTTC.

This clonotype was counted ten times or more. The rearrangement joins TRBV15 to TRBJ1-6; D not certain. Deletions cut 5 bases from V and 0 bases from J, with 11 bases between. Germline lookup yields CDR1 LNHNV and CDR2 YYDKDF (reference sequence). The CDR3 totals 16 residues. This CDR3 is CATSASASSYNSPLHF. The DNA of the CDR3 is TGTGCCACCAGCGCGAGTGCTAGCTCCTATAATTCACCCCTCCACTTT.

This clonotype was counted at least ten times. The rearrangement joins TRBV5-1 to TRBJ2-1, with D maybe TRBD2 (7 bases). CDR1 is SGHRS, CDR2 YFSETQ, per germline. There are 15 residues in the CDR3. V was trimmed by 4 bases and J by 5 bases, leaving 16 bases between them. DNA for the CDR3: TGCGCCAGCAGCGCGCTAGAGGGGGGGGACAATGAGCAGTTCTTC. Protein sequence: CASSALEGGDNEQFF.

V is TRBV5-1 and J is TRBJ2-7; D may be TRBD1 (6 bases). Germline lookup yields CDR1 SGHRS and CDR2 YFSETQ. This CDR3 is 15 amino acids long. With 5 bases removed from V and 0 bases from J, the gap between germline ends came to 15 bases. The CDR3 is CASRLSGTNSYEQYF. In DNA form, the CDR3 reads TGCGCCAGCAGGCTATCCGGGACAAACTCCTACGAGCAGTACTTC.

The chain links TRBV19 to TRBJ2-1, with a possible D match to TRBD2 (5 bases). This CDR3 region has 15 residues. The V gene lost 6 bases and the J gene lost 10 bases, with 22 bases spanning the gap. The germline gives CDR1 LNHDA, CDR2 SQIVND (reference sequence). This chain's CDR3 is CASSPERTGNLEQFF. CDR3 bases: TGTGCCAGTAGCCCGGAGAGGACTGGGAATTTGGAGCAGTTCTTC.

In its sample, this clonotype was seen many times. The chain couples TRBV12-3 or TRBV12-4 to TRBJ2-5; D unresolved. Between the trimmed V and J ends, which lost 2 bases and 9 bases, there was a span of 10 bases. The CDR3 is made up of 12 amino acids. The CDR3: CASSLFGSAQYF. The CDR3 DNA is TGTGCCAGCAGTTTATTCGGGTCGGCCCAGTACTTC.

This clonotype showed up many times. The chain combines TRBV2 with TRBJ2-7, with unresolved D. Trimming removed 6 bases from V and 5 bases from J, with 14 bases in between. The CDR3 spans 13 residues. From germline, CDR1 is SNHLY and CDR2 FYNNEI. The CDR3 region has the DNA TGTGCCAGCAGGGTGATCCCGGTAAACGAGCAGTACTTC. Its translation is CASRVIPVNEQYF.

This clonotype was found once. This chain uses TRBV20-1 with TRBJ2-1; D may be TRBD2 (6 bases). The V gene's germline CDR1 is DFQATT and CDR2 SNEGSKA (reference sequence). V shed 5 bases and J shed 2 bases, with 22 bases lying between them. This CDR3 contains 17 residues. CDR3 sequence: CSAPRSYRGSPYNEQFF. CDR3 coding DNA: TGCAGTGCTCCCCGCTCATATCGGGGGAGCCCCTACAATGAGCAGTTCTTC.

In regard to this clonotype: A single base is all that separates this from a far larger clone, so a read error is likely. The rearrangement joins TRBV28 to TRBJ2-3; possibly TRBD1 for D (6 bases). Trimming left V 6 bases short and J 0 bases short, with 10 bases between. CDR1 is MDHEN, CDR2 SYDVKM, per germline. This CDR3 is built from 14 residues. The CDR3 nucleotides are TGTGCCAGCAGCGAGGACAGTAGCACAGATACGCAGTATTTT. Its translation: CASSEDSSTDTQYF.

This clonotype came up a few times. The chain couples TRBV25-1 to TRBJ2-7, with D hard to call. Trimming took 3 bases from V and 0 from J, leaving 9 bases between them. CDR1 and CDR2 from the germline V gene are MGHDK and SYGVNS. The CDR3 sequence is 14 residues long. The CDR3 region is CASSDGSSSYEQYF. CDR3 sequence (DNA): TGTGCCAGCAGTGATGGGTCCAGCTCCTACGAGCAGTACTTC.

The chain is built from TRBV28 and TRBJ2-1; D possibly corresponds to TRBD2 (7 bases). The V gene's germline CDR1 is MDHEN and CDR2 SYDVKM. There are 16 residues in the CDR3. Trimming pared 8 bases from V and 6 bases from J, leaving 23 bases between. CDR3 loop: CASGNGGGNPFNEQFF. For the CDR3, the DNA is TGTGCCAGCGGAAATGGCGGGGGCAACCCATTCAATGAGCAGTTCTTC.

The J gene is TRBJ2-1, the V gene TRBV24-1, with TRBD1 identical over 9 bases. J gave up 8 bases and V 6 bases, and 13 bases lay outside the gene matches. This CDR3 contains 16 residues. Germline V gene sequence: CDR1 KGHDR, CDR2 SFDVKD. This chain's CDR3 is CATSSRRDRVLYEQFF. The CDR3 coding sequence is TGTGCCACCAGTTCGCGCCGGGACAGGGTTCTCTATGAGCAGTTCTTC.

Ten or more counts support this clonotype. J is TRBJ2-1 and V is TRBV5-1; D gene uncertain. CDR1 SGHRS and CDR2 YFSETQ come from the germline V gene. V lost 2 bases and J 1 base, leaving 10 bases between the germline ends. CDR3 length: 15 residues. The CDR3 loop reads CASSLDSLSYNEQFF. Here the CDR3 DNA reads TGCGCCAGCAGCTTAGACTCCCTATCCTACAATGAGCAGTTCTTC.

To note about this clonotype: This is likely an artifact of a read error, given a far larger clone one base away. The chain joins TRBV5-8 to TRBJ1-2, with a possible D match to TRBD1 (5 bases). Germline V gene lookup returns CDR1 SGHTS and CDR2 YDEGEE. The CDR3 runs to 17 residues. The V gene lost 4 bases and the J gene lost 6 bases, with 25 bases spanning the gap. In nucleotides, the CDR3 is TGTGCCAGCAGCCCAGGAGGGTTCGGAGGGGTTAGTCATGGCTACACCTTC. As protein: CASSPGGFGGVSHGYTF. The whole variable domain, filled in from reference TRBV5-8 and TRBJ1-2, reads EAGVTQSPTHLIKTRGQQATLRCSPISGHTSVYWYQQALGLGLQFLLWYDEGEERNRGNFPPRFSGRQFPNYSSELNVNALELEDSALYLCASSPGGFGGVSHGYTFGSGTRLTVV.

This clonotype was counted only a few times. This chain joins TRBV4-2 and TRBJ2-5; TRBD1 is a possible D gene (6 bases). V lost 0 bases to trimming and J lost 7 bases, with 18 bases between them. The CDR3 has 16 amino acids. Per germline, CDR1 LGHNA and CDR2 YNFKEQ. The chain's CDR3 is CASSQDDRRLAGTQYF. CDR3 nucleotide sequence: TGTGCCAGCAGCCAAGATGACAGGCGGCTCGCTGGGACCCAGTACTTC.

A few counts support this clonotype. The chain's CDR3 is CASSLGGVNQPQHF. CDR3 nucleotides: TGCGCCAGCAGCTTGGGCGGTGTAAATCAGCCCCAGCATTTT. The chain is built from TRBV5-1 and TRBJ1-5; D is undetermined. V lost 0 bases and J 4 bases, leaving 8 bases between the germline ends. Per the germline V gene, CDR1 is SGHRS and CDR2 is YFSETQ. The CDR3 has 14 amino acids.

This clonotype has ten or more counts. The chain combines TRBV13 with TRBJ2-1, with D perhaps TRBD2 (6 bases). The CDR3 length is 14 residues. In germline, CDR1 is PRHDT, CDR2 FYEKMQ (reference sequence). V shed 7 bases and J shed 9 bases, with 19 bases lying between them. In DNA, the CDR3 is TGTGCCAGCACCACAGACCCGGGAGTCGGTGAGCAGTTCTTC. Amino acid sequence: CASTTDPGVGEQFF.

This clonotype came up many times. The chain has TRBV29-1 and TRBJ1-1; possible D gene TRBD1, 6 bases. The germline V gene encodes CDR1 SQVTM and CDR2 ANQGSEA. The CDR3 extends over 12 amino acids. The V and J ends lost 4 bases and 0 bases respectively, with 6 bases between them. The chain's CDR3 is CSVGQVNTEAFF. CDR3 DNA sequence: TGCAGCGTTGGACAGGTGAACACTGAAGCTTTCTTT.

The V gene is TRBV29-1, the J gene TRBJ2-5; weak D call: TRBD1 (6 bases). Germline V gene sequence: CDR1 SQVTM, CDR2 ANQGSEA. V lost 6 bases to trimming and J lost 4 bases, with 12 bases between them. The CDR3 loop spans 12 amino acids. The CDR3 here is CSVNRDGETQYF. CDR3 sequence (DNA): TGCAGCGTAAACAGGGATGGAGAGACCCAGTACTTC. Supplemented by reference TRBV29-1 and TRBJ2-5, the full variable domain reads SAVISQKPSRDICQRGTSLTIQCQVDSQVTMMFWYRQQPGQSLTLIATANQGSEATYESGFVIDKFPISRPNLTFSTLTVSNMSPEDSSIYLCSVNRDGETQYFGPGTRLLVL.

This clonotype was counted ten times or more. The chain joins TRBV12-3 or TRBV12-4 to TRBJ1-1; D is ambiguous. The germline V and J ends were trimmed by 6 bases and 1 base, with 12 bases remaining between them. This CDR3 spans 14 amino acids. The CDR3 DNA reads TGTGCCAGCAGGCCGGACGGATCGAACACTGAAGCTTTCTTT. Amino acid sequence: CASRPDGSNTEAFF.

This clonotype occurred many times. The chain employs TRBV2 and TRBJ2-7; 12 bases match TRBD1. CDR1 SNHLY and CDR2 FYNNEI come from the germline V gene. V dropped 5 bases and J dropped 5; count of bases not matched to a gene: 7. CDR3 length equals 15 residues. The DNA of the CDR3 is TGTGCCAGCAGTACGGGACAGGGGGCGACCCACGAGCAGTACTTC. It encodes CASSTGQGATHEQYF. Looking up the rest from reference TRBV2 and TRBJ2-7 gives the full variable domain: EPEVTQTPSHQVTQMGQEVILRCVPISNHLYFYWYRQILGQKVEFLVSFYNNEISEKSEIFDDQFSVERPDGSNFTLKIRSTKLEDSAMYFCASSTGQGATHEQYFGPGTRLTVT.

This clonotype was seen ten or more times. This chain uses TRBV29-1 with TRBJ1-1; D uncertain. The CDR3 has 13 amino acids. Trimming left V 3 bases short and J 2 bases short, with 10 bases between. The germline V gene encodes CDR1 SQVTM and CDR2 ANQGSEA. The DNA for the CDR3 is TGCAGCGTTGATATTGGCAAAAACACTGAAGCTTTCTTT. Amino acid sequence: CSVDIGKNTEAFF. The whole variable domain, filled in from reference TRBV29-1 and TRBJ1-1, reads SAVISQKPSRDICQRGTSLTIQCQVDSQVTMMFWYRQQPGQSLTLIATANQGSEATYESGFVIDKFPISRPNLTFSTLTVSNMSPEDSSIYLCSVDIGKNTEAFFGQGTRLTVV.

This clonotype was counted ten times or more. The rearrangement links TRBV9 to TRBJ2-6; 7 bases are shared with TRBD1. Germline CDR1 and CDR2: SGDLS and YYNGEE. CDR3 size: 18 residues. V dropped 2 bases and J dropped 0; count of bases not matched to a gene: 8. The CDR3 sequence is CASSVRSRQGSGANVLTF. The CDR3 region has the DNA TGTGCCAGCAGCGTGAGAAGTCGACAGGGCTCTGGGGCCAACGTCCTGACTTTC. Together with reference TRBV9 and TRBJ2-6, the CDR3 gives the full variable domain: DSGVTQTPKHLITATGQRVTLRCSPRSGDLSVYWYQQSLDQGLQFLIQYYNGEERAKGNILERFSAQQFPDLHSELNLSSLELGDSALYFCASSVRSRQGSGANVLTFGAGSRLTVL.

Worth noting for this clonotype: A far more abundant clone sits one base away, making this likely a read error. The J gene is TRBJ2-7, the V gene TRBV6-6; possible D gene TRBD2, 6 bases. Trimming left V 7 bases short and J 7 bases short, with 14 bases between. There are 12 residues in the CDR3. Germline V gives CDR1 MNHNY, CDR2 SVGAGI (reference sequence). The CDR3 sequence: CASKTGEGEQYF. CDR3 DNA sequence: TGTGCCAGCAAAACGGGGGAAGGTGAGCAGTACTTC.

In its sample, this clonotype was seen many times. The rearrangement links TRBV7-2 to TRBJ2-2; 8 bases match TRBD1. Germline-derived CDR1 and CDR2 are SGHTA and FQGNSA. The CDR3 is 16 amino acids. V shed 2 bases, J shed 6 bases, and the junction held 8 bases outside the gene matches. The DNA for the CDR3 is TGTGCCAGCAGCTTACACCGGGACAGGAGGTCCGGGGAGCTGTTTTTT. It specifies CASSLHRDRRSGELFF.

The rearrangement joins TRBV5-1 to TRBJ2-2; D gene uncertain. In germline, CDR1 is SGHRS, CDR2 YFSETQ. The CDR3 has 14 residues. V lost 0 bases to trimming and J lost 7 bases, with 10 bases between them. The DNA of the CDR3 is TGCGCCAGCAGCTTGGATGGACGAGTCGGGGAGCTGTTTTTT. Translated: CASSLDGRVGELFF.

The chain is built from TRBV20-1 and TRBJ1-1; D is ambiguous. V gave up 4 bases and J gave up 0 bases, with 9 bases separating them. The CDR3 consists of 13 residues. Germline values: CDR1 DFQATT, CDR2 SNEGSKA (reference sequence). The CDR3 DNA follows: TGCAGTGCTAAGGCCAGGATGAACACTGAAGCTTTCTTT. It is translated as CSAKARMNTEAFF.